The source of this T cell receptor (beta chain) is a study of preoperative IRX-2 immunotherapy in early breast cancer. Germline V lookup: CDR1 SGHNT, CDR2 YENEEA. This CDR3 contains 19 residues. Trimming removed 3 bases from V and 8 bases from J; junction bases left unmatched: 19. Documented treatment: preoperative locoregional IRX-2 cytokine immunotherapy. Measured with immunoSEQ multiplex PCR; TCRdb has only the in-frame clones, and not every one. The profile shows some 99,000 clones, 86% of them singletons. J is TRBJ2-1 and V is TRBV11-3; 10 nucleotides line up with TRBD2. The TCR was taken from a human donor with breast cancer. The sequencing here drew on tumor tissue, taken after IRX-2 immunotherapy. Here the CDR3 reads CASSFRGQSFSGRADEQFF. The CDR3 coding sequence is TGTGCCAGCAGCTTCCGTGGCCAATCCTTCAGCGGGAGGGCCGATGAGCAGTTCTTC.